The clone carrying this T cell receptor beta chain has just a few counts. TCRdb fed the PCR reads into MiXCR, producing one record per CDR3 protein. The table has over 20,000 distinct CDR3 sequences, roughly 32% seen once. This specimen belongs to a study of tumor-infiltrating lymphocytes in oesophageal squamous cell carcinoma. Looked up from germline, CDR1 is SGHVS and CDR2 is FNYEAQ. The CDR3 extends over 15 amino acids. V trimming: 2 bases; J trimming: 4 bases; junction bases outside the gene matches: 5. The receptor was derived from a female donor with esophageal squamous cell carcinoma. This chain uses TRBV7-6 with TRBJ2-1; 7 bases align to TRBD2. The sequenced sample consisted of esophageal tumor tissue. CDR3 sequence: CASSLLGGSYNEQFF. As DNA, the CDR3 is TGTGCCAGCAGCTTACTTGGCGGGAGTTACAATGAGCAGTTCTTC.